A selection of T cell receptor beta chains follows, all from one sample in a study of T cells in Graves' hyperthyroidism and ophthalmopathy. One entry per CDR3 protein, called by TCRdb with MiXCR from the multiplex PCR reads. This sample carries about 560,000 distinct CDR3 sequences, around 13% of them seen once, and the ten largest clones take about 15%. Specimen: blood. The receptors were sampled from a middle-aged woman with Graves' hyperthyroidism. CDR3s include the opening cysteine and the closing phenylalanine or tryptophan. D genes are given only for firm matches. Clone sizes are given selectively: once, few, many, or a class where the clone is expanded.

j_gene: TRBJ2-5; d_gene: NA; v_gene: TRBV20-1; abundance: many; CDR3aa: CSPSLMETQYF; CDR3nt: TGCAGCCCATCGCTGATGGAGACCCAGTACTTC
j_gene: TRBJ2-4; d_gene: TRBD1; v_gene: TRBV20-1; abundance: many; CDR3aa: CSARPGQGAKNIQYF; CDR3nt: TGCAGTGCTAGGCCGGGACAGGGGGCCAAAAACATTCAGTACTTC
j_gene: TRBJ2-1; d_gene: TRBD1; v_gene: TRBV20-1; abundance: many; CDR3aa: CSATIPGQGFSDEQFF; CDR3nt: TGCAGTGCTACCATACCGGGACAGGGTTTTTCGGATGAGCAGTTCTTC
j_gene: TRBJ2-3; d_gene: NA; v_gene: TRBV6-1; abundance: few; CDR3aa: CASSGLARGGDTQYF; CDR3nt: TGTGCCAGCAGTGGGTTAGCAAGGGGAGGAGATACGCAGTATTTT
j_gene: TRBJ2-2; d_gene: NA; v_gene: TRBV6-1; abundance: NA; CDR3aa: CASRLLFSNRPNTGELFF; CDR3nt: TGTGCCAGCAGACTTCTATTTAGTAACAGGCCCAACACCGGGGAGCTGTTTTTT
j_gene: TRBJ2-3; d_gene: TRBD2; v_gene: TRBV7-8; abundance: many; CDR3aa: CASSLVAGTDTQYF; CDR3nt: TGTGCCAGCAGCTTAGTAGCGGGAACAGATACGCAGTATTTT
j_gene: TRBJ1-5; d_gene: TRBD1; v_gene: TRBV25-1; abundance: few; CDR3aa: CASSEESGQGDWQPQHF; CDR3nt: TGTGCCAGCAGTGAAGAGAGTGGGCAGGGGGATTGGCAGCCCCAGCATTTT
j_gene: TRBJ2-3; d_gene: NA; v_gene: TRBV6-1; abundance: few; CDR3aa: CASSAIGGTDTQYF; CDR3nt: TGTGCCAGCAGTGCAATCGGGGGCACAGATACGCAGTATTTT
j_gene: TRBJ1-4; d_gene: NA; v_gene: TRBV7-2; abundance: many; CDR3aa: CASSFERMEKLFF; CDR3nt: TGTGCCAGCAGCTTTGAAAGGATGGAAAAACTGTTTTTT
j_gene: TRBJ2-7; d_gene: TRBD2; v_gene: TRBV7-9; abundance: few; CDR3aa: CASQVPGGGSYEQYF; CDR3nt: TGTGCCAGTCAAGTTCCGGGGGGGGGATCCTACGAGCAGTACTTC
j_gene: TRBJ2-2; d_gene: NA; v_gene: TRBV3-1; abundance: many; CDR3aa: CASSQDVSTGELFF; CDR3nt: TGTGCCAGCAGCCAAGATGTCAGCACCGGGGAGCTGTTTTTT
j_gene: TRBJ1-3; d_gene: TRBD1; v_gene: TRBV12-3/TRBV12-4; abundance: NA; CDR3aa: CASRETGYGNTIYF; CDR3nt: TGTGCCAGCCGGGAGACAGGGTATGGAAACACCATATATTTT
j_gene: TRBJ2-7; d_gene: TRBD1; v_gene: TRBV10-3; abundance: many; CDR3aa: CAIRSGTGSYEQYF; CDR3nt: TGTGCCATCAGATCCGGGACAGGCTCCTACGAGCAGTACTTC
j_gene: TRBJ1-4; d_gene: TRBD1; v_gene: TRBV12-5; abundance: NA; CDR3aa: CASGAGQGVLVATNEKLFF; CDR3nt: TGTGCTAGTGGTGCCGGACAGGGGGTACTAGTTGCAACTAATGAAAAACTGTTTTTT
j_gene: TRBJ2-3; d_gene: NA; v_gene: TRBV20-1; abundance: few; CDR3aa: CSARVLYTDTQYF; CDR3nt: TGCAGTGCTAGAGTTCTCTACACAGATACGCAGTATTTT
j_gene: TRBJ2-7; d_gene: NA; v_gene: TRBV7-2; abundance: many; CDR3aa: CASSLETSSYEQYF; CDR3nt: TGTGCCAGCAGCTTGGAGACTAGCTCCTACGAGCAGTACTTC
j_gene: TRBJ2-2; d_gene: TRBD1; v_gene: TRBV7-2; abundance: NA; CDR3aa: CASSLAWTGIHTGELFF; CDR3nt: TGTGCCAGCAGCTTAGCCTGGACAGGGATCCACACCGGGGAGCTGTTTTTT
j_gene: TRBJ1-6; d_gene: NA; v_gene: TRBV11-1; abundance: NA; CDR3aa: CASSIVQANSPLHF; CDR3nt: TGTGCCAGCAGCATCGTTCAAGCGAATTCACCCCTCCACTTT
j_gene: TRBJ2-7; d_gene: TRBD1; v_gene: TRBV27; abundance: NA; CDR3aa: CASSRTGTGGEEQYF; CDR3nt: TGTGCCAGCAGCCGAACCGGGACAGGGGGCGAGGAGCAGTACTTC
j_gene: TRBJ1-2; d_gene: NA; v_gene: TRBV11-1; abundance: many; CDR3aa: CASRNNADGGVYGYTF; CDR3nt: TGTGCCAGCAGAAACAATGCGGACGGGGGTGTCTATGGCTACACCTTC
j_gene: TRBJ2-1; d_gene: TRBD2; v_gene: TRBV24-1; abundance: NA; CDR3aa: CATSREGSLNEQFF; CDR3nt: TGTGCCACCAGTCGGGAGGGGAGTTTGAATGAGCAGTTCTTC
j_gene: TRBJ1-1; d_gene: NA; v_gene: TRBV6-5; abundance: few; CDR3aa: CASSYSASGGGSNTEAFF; CDR3nt: TGTGCCAGCAGTTACTCGGCTTCGGGGGGAGGTAGTAACACTGAAGCTTTCTTT
j_gene: TRBJ2-7; d_gene: TRBD2; v_gene: TRBV2; abundance: many; CDR3aa: CASSESKAGVYEQYF; CDR3nt: TGTGCCAGCAGTGAAAGCAAAGCGGGAGTGTACGAGCAGTACTTC
j_gene: TRBJ1-3; d_gene: NA; v_gene: TRBV2; abundance: many; CDR3aa: CASSGGGLVGNTIYF; CDR3nt: TGTGCCAGCAGTGGAGGCGGGCTGGTTGGAAACACCATATATTTT
j_gene: TRBJ2-2; d_gene: TRBD2; v_gene: TRBV5-1; abundance: many; CDR3aa: CASSSGTISGELFF; CDR3nt: TGCGCCAGCAGCTCAGGGACTATTTCTGGGGAGCTGTTTTTT
j_gene: TRBJ1-2; d_gene: NA; v_gene: TRBV28; abundance: many; CDR3aa: CASTFSAGANYGYTF; CDR3nt: TGTGCCAGCACCTTCTCGGCAGGAGCTAACTATGGCTACACCTTC
j_gene: TRBJ2-7; d_gene: TRBD2; v_gene: TRBV12-3/TRBV12-4; abundance: many; CDR3aa: CASTPGLAGREQYF; CDR3nt: TGTGCCAGCACTCCGGGACTAGCGGGACGGGAGCAGTACTTC
j_gene: TRBJ2-5; d_gene: NA; v_gene: TRBV30; abundance: many; CDR3aa: CAWARETQYF; CDR3nt: TGTGCCTGGGCCAGAGAGACCCAGTACTTC
j_gene: TRBJ2-2; d_gene: NA; v_gene: TRBV9; abundance: few; CDR3aa: CASSVSIERSANTGELFF; CDR3nt: TGTGCCAGCAGCGTATCGATCGAGCGGAGCGCGAACACCGGGGAGCTGTTTTTT
j_gene: TRBJ2-3; d_gene: NA; v_gene: TRBV29-1; abundance: many; CDR3aa: CSVARGLSTDTQYF; CDR3nt: TGCAGCGTTGCCAGGGGCTTGAGCACAGATACGCAGTATTTT
j_gene: TRBJ2-2; d_gene: NA; v_gene: TRBV28; abundance: many; CDR3aa: CASTRGNTGELFF; CDR3nt: TGTGCCAGCACCCGGGGGAACACCGGGGAGCTGTTTTTT
j_gene: TRBJ2-7; d_gene: NA; v_gene: TRBV12-3/TRBV12-4; abundance: NA; CDR3aa: CASSKGGSSYEQYF; CDR3nt: TGTGCCAGCAGCAAAGGGGGAAGCTCCTACGAGCAGTACTTC
j_gene: TRBJ2-1; d_gene: TRBD2; v_gene: TRBV2; abundance: NA; CDR3aa: CASSERLADLYNEQFF; CDR3nt: TGTGCCAGCAGTGAAAGGCTAGCGGACCTCTACAATGAGCAGTTCTTC
j_gene: TRBJ2-2; d_gene: TRBD2; v_gene: TRBV11-2; abundance: NA; CDR3aa: CASSLWEGNTGELFF; CDR3nt: TGTGCCAGCAGCTTATGGGAGGGGAACACCGGGGAGCTGTTTTTT
j_gene: TRBJ2-7; d_gene: NA; v_gene: TRBV28; abundance: many; CDR3aa: CASSDGDMFSVLEQYF; CDR3nt: TGTGCCAGCAGTGACGGGGACATGTTCTCGGTGCTGGAGCAGTACTTC
j_gene: TRBJ1-5; d_gene: NA; v_gene: TRBV3-1; abundance: NA; CDR3aa: CASSHGTGGNQPQHF; CDR3nt: TGTGCCAGCAGCCACGGCACAGGCGGGAATCAGCCCCAGCATTTT
j_gene: TRBJ2-1; d_gene: TRBD1; v_gene: TRBV10-3; abundance: NA; CDR3aa: CAISPGTGSNEQFF; CDR3nt: TGTGCCATCAGTCCCGGGACAGGGAGCAATGAGCAGTTCTTC
j_gene: TRBJ2-1; d_gene: NA; v_gene: TRBV2; abundance: many; CDR3aa: CASSEGSGTYNEQFF; CDR3nt: TGTGCCAGCAGTGAAGGTAGCGGAACATACAATGAGCAGTTCTTC
j_gene: TRBJ1-6; d_gene: TRBD1; v_gene: TRBV10-3; abundance: many; CDR3aa: CATKQGDNSPLHF; CDR3nt: TGTGCCACCAAACAGGGGGACAATTCACCCCTCCACTTT
j_gene: TRBJ2-7; d_gene: TRBD2; v_gene: TRBV28; abundance: many; CDR3aa: CASSFSLADNYEQYF; CDR3nt: TGTGCCAGCAGTTTCTCACTAGCGGATAACTACGAGCAGTACTTC
j_gene: TRBJ2-3; d_gene: TRBD2; v_gene: TRBV12-3/TRBV12-4; abundance: many; CDR3aa: CASSLYKLGTSGQPFTDTQYF; CDR3nt: TGTGCCAGCAGTTTATATAAATTGGGAACTAGCGGGCAACCGTTCACAGATACGCAGTATTTT
j_gene: TRBJ1-2; d_gene: NA; v_gene: TRBV2; abundance: many; CDR3aa: CASSEVGTYGYTF; CDR3nt: TGTGCCAGCAGTGAAGTGGGGACCTATGGCTACACCTTC
j_gene: TRBJ1-1; d_gene: NA; v_gene: TRBV29-1; abundance: many; CDR3aa: CSSWGGRNTEAFF; CDR3nt: TGCAGCTCCTGGGGGGGGAGGAACACTGAAGCTTTCTTT
j_gene: TRBJ2-3; d_gene: TRBD1; v_gene: TRBV5-1; abundance: many; CDR3aa: CASSYTGGYTDTQYF; CDR3nt: TGCGCCAGCAGCTACACAGGGGGTTACACAGATACGCAGTATTTT
j_gene: TRBJ1-2; d_gene: NA; v_gene: TRBV3-1; abundance: NA; CDR3aa: CASTLSNYGYTF; CDR3nt: TGTGCCAGCACCCTCTCTAACTATGGCTACACCTTC